A selection of T cell receptor beta chains follows, all from one sample in a study of blood T cell repertoires in COVID-19. Sequencing used immunoSEQ multiplex PCR; TCRdb keeps in-frame clones, though not all of them. The sample shows 200,000 to 300,000 clones, around 90% of them seen only once. The sample consisted of peripheral blood. The receptors come from a man aged 25 to 40 with COVID-19, enrolled during active disease. Each CDR3 is given with its conserved first and last residue.

J | V | CDR3
TRBJ1-1 | TRBV20-1 | CSASEGRDTEAFF
TRBJ2-7 | TRBV19 | CASSRSDRDSYEQYF
TRBJ2-5 | TRBV27 | CASSLNTGSQETQYF
TRBJ2-3 | TRBV14 | CASSQTTGYPTDTQYF
TRBJ1-6 | TRBV14 | CASSQVFPQGSSPLHF
TRBJ2-5 | TRBV5-1 | CASSLDRRTGVTQYF
TRBJ2-1 | TRBV9 | CASSVVAGGAMNEQFF
TRBJ1-2 | TRBV4-1 | CASSQDWGGPNYGYTF
TRBJ1-2 | TRBV10-2 | CASSEWTGGKYGYTF
TRBJ1-1 | TRBV19 | CASSPNLGQTEAFF
TRBJ1-2 | TRBV30 | CAWRALKGSNGYTF
TRBJ2-2 | TRBV7-3 | CASSPRVAGATGELFF
TRBJ2-1 | TRBV4-1 | CASSQGRTSGGEYNEQFF
TRBJ2-1 | TRBV6-6 | CASSYSFDRGEQFF
TRBJ2-5 | TRBV2 | CASSESGWVYQETQYF
TRBJ1-2 | TRBV4-1 | CASSLGTGYGYTF
TRBJ2-1 | TRBV5-1 | CASSLEETAYNEQFF
TRBJ1-2 | TRBV5-1 | CASSPGGTALYGYTF
TRBJ2-2 | TRBV12-3/TRBV12-4 | CASSLRNTGELFF
TRBJ2-1 | TRBV5-4 | CASSSGGGSSYNEQFF
TRBJ1-1 | TRBV6-1 | CASSEGAGGGTEAFF
TRBJ2-2 | TRBV6-5 | CASRPYRLNTGELFF
TRBJ2-7 | TRBV27 | CASSADAGWSYEQYF
TRBJ1-2 | TRBV7-9 | CASSQNYGYTF
TRBJ1-1 | TRBV3-1/TRBV3-2 | CASSHLWVGSGTEAFF
TRBJ1-2 | TRBV6-5 | CASSTHRGRGYTF
TRBJ2-7 | TRBV9 | CASSPDGREDEQYF
TRBJ1-1 | TRBV18 | CASSPTPDRGTEAFF
TRBJ2-2 | TRBV13 | CASSLRTGLSTGELFF
TRBJ1-1 | TRBV19 | CASSPDRGLVEAFF
TRBJ2-7 | TRBV19 | CASSLGAGSIFYEQYF
TRBJ2-7 | TRBV9 | CASSPWGQGGEEQYF
TRBJ2-1 | TRBV10-2 | CASTQRAAGTFYEQFF
TRBJ2-7 | TRBV11-2 | CASSLELAGEQYF
TRBJ2-7 | TRBV10-1 | CARTSAGVSYEQYF
TRBJ2-3 | TRBV5-1 | CASSSAGLGGIRTQYF
TRBJ1-3 | TRBV5-1 | CASSLGGRGGSGNTIYF
TRBJ2-6 | TRBV5-1 | CASSLESSGANVLTF
TRBJ1-5 | TRBV3-1/TRBV3-2 | CASSQDTGPGNQPQHF
TRBJ2-3 | TRBV27 | CASSLSAGDRTDTQYF
TRBJ2-7 | TRBV24-1 | CATSDETGTGALYEQYF
TRBJ1-1 | TRBV3-1/TRBV3-2 | CASSPGYQGTTEAFF
TRBJ2-7 | TRBV6-5 | CASSYSRASGGTEQYF
TRBJ2-5 | TRBV5-1 | CASSLETRTGQETQYF
TRBJ2-7 | TRBV4-1 | CASSQDPQGGGYEQYF
TRBJ1-2 | TRBV5-1 | CASSQSGQGDYGYTF
TRBJ1-1 | TRBV19 | CASSIDRVNTEAFF
TRBJ1-5 | TRBV5-1 | CASSLDGGQPQHF
TRBJ2-2 | TRBV4-1 | CASSQEGRGNTGELFF
TRBJ2-1 | TRBV9 | CASSRNAGGYSYNEQFF
TRBJ1-5 | TRBV10-2 | CASSESSGGNQPQHF
TRBJ1-2 | TRBV12-3/TRBV12-4 | CASSKNRAEGYTF
TRBJ1-2 | TRBV2 | CASIRDTANYGYTF
TRBJ2-1 | TRBV5-1 | CASSGGQGAYNEQFF
TRBJ1-6 | TRBV12-3/TRBV12-4 | CASSLFGSPLHF
TRBJ1-2 | TRBV14 | CASSPDRVDYGYTF
TRBJ1-5 | TRBV4-1 | CASSQDLGQGHQPQHF
TRBJ1-4 | TRBV7-9 | CASSSQGRGTNEKLFF
TRBJ1-5 | TRBV6-1 | CASSEYRDEGAFNQPQHF
TRBJ2-1 | TRBV6-4 | CASSDSPDRVGVNEQFF